This is a list of T cell receptor beta chains from one sample in a study of blood T cell repertoires in COVID-19. The table came from immunoSEQ multiplex PCR; TCRdb's copy has only in-frame clones and leaves some out. The table records about 130,000 clones, roughly 80% of them present only once. The sample taken for sequencing was peripheral blood. The receptors here all came from a woman aged 25 to 39 who had recovered from COVID-19. Each CDR3 is given with its conserved first and last residue. The D gene is left open where the match is weak. Clone size is stated in some rows and not others, as once, few, many or a class when expanded.

V: TRBV27; J: TRBJ2-5; D: -; size: -; CDR3: CASSLSAGERETQYF; DNA: TGTGCCAGCAGTTTATCGGCCGGAGAACGAGAGACCCAGTACTTC
V: TRBV7-2; J: TRBJ1-2; D: TRBD1; size: -; CDR3: CASSLMAGQGNGYTF; DNA: TGTGCCAGCAGCTTAATGGCGGGACAGGGAAATGGCTACACCTTC
V: TRBV5-1; J: TRBJ2-1; D: TRBD2; size: -; CDR3: CASSKAASGALSYNEQFF; DNA: TGCGCCAGCAGCAAAGCCGCTAGCGGGGCCCTCTCCTACAATGAGCAGTTCTTC
V: TRBV29-1; J: TRBJ2-1; D: TRBD2; size: -; CDR3: CSVDGLAGKKGFNEQFF; DNA: TGCAGCGTTGATGGGCTAGCGGGAAAGAAAGGCTTCAATGAGCAGTTCTTC
V: TRBV29-1; J: TRBJ2-7; D: -; size: -; CDR3: CSVLDTPYEQYF; DNA: TGCAGCGTACTGGACACCCCGTACGAGCAGTACTTC
V: TRBV9; J: TRBJ2-2; D: -; size: -; CDR3: CASSPGGTGELFF; DNA: TGTGCCAGCAGCCCCGGGGGCACCGGGGAGCTGTTTTTT
V: TRBV11-2; J: TRBJ1-4; D: -; size: -; CDR3: CASSSRTAEKLFF; DNA: TGTGCCAGCAGCTCCCGGACAGCTGAAAAACTGTTTTTT
V: TRBV11-2; J: TRBJ2-7; D: -; size: -; CDR3: CASSFLPIGERKKAYEQYF; DNA: TGTGCCAGCAGCTTCCTCCCCATCGGGGAGCGGAAAAAGGCCTACGAGCAGTACTTC
V: TRBV19; J: TRBJ2-1; D: -; size: once; CDR3: CASSINGYNEQFF; DNA: TGTGCCAGTAGTATAAACGGCTACAATGAGCAGTTCTTC
V: TRBV6-5; J: TRBJ1-4; D: TRBD1; size: -; CDR3: CASSFRGTDEKLFF; DNA: TGTGCCAGCAGTTTCAGGGGGACGGATGAAAAACTGTTTTTT
V: TRBV10-3; J: TRBJ2-4; D: TRBD2; size: -; CDR3: CAISGGVGNIQYF; DNA: TGTGCCATCAGCGGGGGGGTAGGTAACATTCAGTACTTC
V: TRBV5-6; J: TRBJ1-5; D: TRBD1; size: -; CDR3: CASSLTGDRGSNQPQHF; DNA: TGTGCCAGCAGCTTGACCGGGGACAGGGGAAGCAATCAGCCCCAGCATTTT
V: TRBV15; J: TRBJ1-2; D: -; size: -; CDR3: CATSLGYAGYTF; DNA: TGTGCCACCAGCCTCGGGTATGCTGGCTACACCTTC
V: TRBV18; J: TRBJ1-2; D: -; size: many; CDR3: CASSTMTGSNYGYTF; DNA: TGTGCCAGCTCCACAATGACAGGTTCTAACTATGGCTACACCTTC
V: TRBV6-5; J: TRBJ2-7; D: -; size: -; CDR3: CASTNLIGGEQYF; DNA: TGTGCCAGCACCAACTTGATTGGTGGCGAGCAGTACTTC
V: TRBV7-3; J: TRBJ2-1; D: -; size: -; CDR3: CASSLTTAYNEQFF; DNA: TGTGCCAGCAGCCTGACGACAGCATACAATGAGCAGTTCTTC
V: TRBV6-5; J: TRBJ1-1; D: TRBD1; size: -; CDR3: CASSLRDRAFF; DNA: TGTGCCAGCAGTCTTCGGGACAGAGCTTTCTTT